This T cell receptor beta chain was retrieved from a study of beta chain features in type 1 diabetes. All of the isolated RNA was reverse transcribed, so expressed TCRB transcripts were sequenced. Sequencing used immunoSEQ multiplex PCR; TCRdb keeps in-frame clones, though not all of them. The sample holds approximately 470,000 clones, roughly 31% seen once. V shed 11 bases and J shed 5 bases, with 18 bases lying between them. CDR3 size: 13 residues. CDR1 ENHRY and CDR2 SYGVKD come from the germline V gene. Source material: naive CD4+ T cells from blood. The chain joins TRBV10-3 to TRBJ2-5, with D possibly TRBD1 on 6 matching bases. The sequence was obtained from a man between 18 and 35 years old in good health. The CDR3 region has the DNA TGTGCCCTTGCCAGGGGTCGACAGGAGACCCAGTACTTC. The encoded protein is CALARGRQETQYF.